One sample yielded the 20 T cell receptor beta chains listed below, sequenced in a study of cytomegalovirus exposure and HLA in healthy donors (dated by TCRdb to the late 2010s). Preparation of the library involved the immunoSEQ multiplex PCR assay. This immuneACCESS table, as held by TCRdb, lists in-frame sequences with V and J called but not all clones. Of the missing ones, under half trace to an unresolved V gene in checked studies; the others have no known cause. The sample has approximately 200,000 clones on record, around 84% of them singletons. In total, the top ten clones hold under 7.5% of the sample. Sequencing was carried out using PBMCs. These receptor sequences come from a man aged 18 to 29 in good health and CMV-seropositive.

A remark on this clone: The same CDR3 also results from other DNA sequences found in this sample. The chain combines TRBV9 with TRBJ2-7, with unresolved D. Germline V gene sequence: CDR1 SGDLS, CDR2 YYNGEE. Trimming removed 3 bases at V and 5 bases at J, with 6 bases between. This CDR3 is built from 11 residues. CDR3 loop: CASSAGNEQYF. CDR3 DNA sequence: TGTGCCAGCAGCGCCGGTAACGAGCAGTACTTC.

This clone was recorded once. The chain uses TRBV10-3 and TRBJ2-6, with a weak D call TRBD2 (5 bases). V was pared by 2 bases and J by 0 bases, with 11 bases between. The CDR3 runs 17 residues. Germline CDR1 reads ENHRY; CDR2 reads SYGVKD. CDR3 bases: TGTGCCATCAGTGAGGGTCGGGGTAGCTCTGGGGCCAACGTCCTGACTTTC. It yields the protein CAISEGRGSSGANVLTF.

The chain couples TRBV4-1 to TRBJ2-2, with 8 bases that match TRBD2. Germline V lookup: CDR1 MGHRA, CDR2 YSYEKL. The V and J ends lost 1 base and 7 bases, in that order; junction bases with no gene match: 8. This CDR3 is 16 amino acids long. CDR3 DNA sequence: TGCGCCAGCAGCCAAGTTCCCGGGAGGGCCGGCGGGGAGCTGTTTTTT. As protein: CASSQVPGRAGGELFF.

The chain combines TRBV28 with TRBJ1-1, with D tentatively TRBD1 (5 bases). Germline-derived CDR1 and CDR2 are MDHEN and SYDVKM. V was trimmed by 3 bases and J by 0 bases, leaving 20 bases between them. The CDR3 loop spans 18 amino acids. CDR3 residues: CASSFHGTGRVMNTEAFF. For the CDR3, the DNA is TGTGCCAGCAGTTTCCATGGTACAGGTCGCGTCATGAACACTGAAGCTTTCTTT. The full variable domain, in which reference TRBV28 and TRBJ1-1 provide the parts outside the CDR3, is DVKVTQSSRYLVKRTGEKVFLECVQDMDHENMFWYRQDPGLGLRLIYFSYDVKMKEKGDIPEGYSVSREKKERFSLILESASTNQTSMYLCASSFHGTGRVMNTEAFFGQGTRLTVV.

The chain links TRBV30 to TRBJ1-5, with a tentative D call TRBD1 (5 bases). The germline CDR1 and CDR2 sequences are GTSNPN and SVGIG (reference sequence). The V gene lost 2 bases and the J gene lost 3 bases, with 17 bases spanning the gap. The CDR3 runs to 16 residues. The CDR3 bases are TGTGCCTGGAGTAGGTTTGGGGCAGCCGACAATCAGCCCCAGCATTTT. Its protein is CAWSRFGAADNQPQHF.

V and J are TRBV6-5 and TRBJ1-2, with 8 positions matching TRBD1. The CDR3 spans 14 residues. Trimming at V came to 10 bases and at J to 4 bases, leaving 11 bases not matched to a gene. Germline V gives CDR1 MNHEY, CDR2 SVGAGI. CDR3 nucleotide sequence: TGTGCCACCGGGTCGTCAGGGGGCGGCTATGGCTACACCTTC. Amino acids: CATGSSGGGYGYTF.

The V call is TRBV19, the J call TRBJ2-4, with D unclear. This CDR3 has 13 residues. V lost 5 bases and J 9 bases, leaving 14 bases between the germline ends. Germline V lookup: CDR1 LNHDA, CDR2 SQIVND (reference sequence). The CDR3 nucleotides are TGTGCCAGTAGTCCCCGCGAGGTTGGCATTCAGTACTTC. Its translation: CASSPREVGIQYF.

The chain uses TRBV29-1 and TRBJ2-3, with 16 nucleotides matching TRBD2. Germline lookup yields CDR1 SQVTM and CDR2 ANQGSEA. The V segment lost 8 bases and the J segment 4 bases; nucleotides outside the gene matches: 27. The CDR3 runs to 22 residues. The CDR3 region is CSLECRNQQPGLAGGPADTQYF. CDR3 in DNA: TGCAGCCTAGAATGCAGAAATCAACAACCGGGACTAGCGGGAGGGCCCGCAGATACGCAGTATTTT.

The rearrangement links TRBV9 to TRBJ1-3; 9 bases align to TRBD1. V trimming: 0 bases; J trimming: 0 bases; junction bases outside the gene matches: 4. This CDR3 spans 17 amino acids. Germline values: CDR1 SGDLS, CDR2 YYNGEE. CDR3 in amino acids: CASSVATGQGSGNTIYF. In nucleotides, the CDR3 is TGTGCCAGCAGCGTAGCTACGGGACAGGGCTCTGGAAACACCATATATTTT.

The chain has TRBV27 and TRBJ2-1, with 8 nucleotides matching TRBD1. Germline loops: CDR1 MNHEY, CDR2 SMNVEV (reference sequence). V dropped 8 bases and J dropped 0; count of bases not matched to a gene: 6. The CDR3 runs to 15 residues. The DNA for the CDR3 is TGTGCCAGCGCACAGGGGGTCCGCTCCTACAATGAGCAGTTCTTC. As protein: CASAQGVRSYNEQFF.

CDR3 bases: TGTGCCAGCAGTGAGGGCGGGAGAAGCACCGGGGAGCTGTTTTTT. Protein: CASSEGGRSTGELFF. The genes are TRBV6-4 and TRBJ2-2; the match to TRBD2 covers 7 bases. The V and J ends lost 3 bases and 4 bases, in that order; junction bases with no gene match: 5. This CDR3 region has 15 residues. Germline V gene sequence: CDR1 MRHNA, CDR2 SNTAGT.

This chain links TRBV19 with TRBJ1-2, with 7 bases aligning to TRBD1. J gave up 3 bases and V 6 bases, and 13 bases lay outside the gene matches. The CDR3 runs to 16 residues. The germline CDR1 and CDR2 sequences are LNHDA and SQIVND (reference sequence). The CDR3 region is CASSPNPTGTDYGYTF. In nucleotides, the CDR3 is TGTGCCAGTAGCCCCAACCCGACAGGGACGGACTATGGCTACACCTTC.

The chain couples TRBV27 to TRBJ2-2, with 8 bases aligning to TRBD1. The CDR3 spans 16 residues. Losses at the gene ends were 2 bases for V and 4 bases for J; bases not matched to a gene: 6. Germline CDR1 is MNHEY and CDR2 is SMNVEV (reference sequence). CDR3 loop: CASSLRTGYGTGELFF. The DNA of the CDR3 is TGTGCCAGCAGTTTAAGGACAGGGTACGGCACCGGGGAGCTGTTTTTT.

In this sample, this clone turned up many times. The rearrangement uses TRBV2 and TRBJ2-7, with 11 nucleotides matching TRBD2. CDR1 and CDR2 (germline): SNHLY, FYNNEI. With 6 bases clipped from V and 7 bases from J, the junction kept 8 bases outside the gene matches. This CDR3 is 14 amino acids long. This chain's CDR3 is CASRVAGGQREQYF. As DNA, the CDR3 is TGTGCCAGCAGAGTAGCGGGAGGGCAAAGAGAGCAGTACTTC.

The chain uses TRBV28 and TRBJ1-1, with D possibly matching TRBD1 (6 bases). Germline V gives CDR1 MDHEN, CDR2 SYDVKM. The CDR3 loop spans 16 amino acids. The V end lost 5 bases, the J end lost 1 base, and 17 bases lay between the germline ends. CDR3 nucleotide sequence: TGTGCCAGCAGTCTCCTCCCGACAGGAGAGAACACTGAAGCTTTCTTT. Translating gives CASSLLPTGENTEAFF.

V gene TRBV28 combines with J gene TRBJ1-1, with a weak D call TRBD1 (5 bases). Trimming cost V 2 bases and J 0 bases, with 13 bases left between them. Per germline, CDR1 MDHEN and CDR2 SYDVKM. The CDR3 consists of 16 residues. CDR3 in amino acids: CASSLGEAGMNTEAFF. The CDR3 nucleotides are TGTGCCAGCAGTTTAGGGGAGGCAGGGATGAACACTGAAGCTTTCTTT.

This chain uses TRBV14 with TRBJ1-2, with 7 nucleotides matching TRBD1. CDR1 is SGHDN and CDR2 is FVKESK in the germline V gene. The CDR3 contains 14 residues. Trimming removed 1 base from V and 8 bases from J; junction bases left unmatched: 7. As DNA, the CDR3 is TGTGCCAGCAGCCAAGTAATCACAGGGGAAGGCTACACCTTC. Translation: CASSQVITGEGYTF. The variable domain in full, with the rest retrieved from reference TRBV14 and TRBJ1-2, is EAGVTQFPSHSVIEKGQTVTLRCDPISGHDNLYWYRRVMGKEIKFLLHFVKESKQDESGMPNNRFLAERTGGTYSTLKVQPAELEDSGVYFCASSQVITGEGYTFGSGTRLTVV.

The chain combines TRBV15 with TRBJ1-1, with a possible D match to TRBD1 (6 bases). V dropped 6 bases and J dropped 0 bases, with 8 bases sitting between them. The CDR3 length is 13 residues. The germline V gene has CDR1 LNHNV and CDR2 YYDKDF (reference sequence). Here the CDR3 reads CATRTGLNTEAFF. CDR3 DNA: TGTGCCACCAGGACAGGTTTGAACACTGAAGCTTTCTTT.

The rearrangement joins TRBV30 to TRBJ2-5, with 16 bases lining up with TRBD2. Per germline, CDR1 GTSNPN and CDR2 SVGIG (reference sequence). V lost 2 bases, J lost 14 bases, and 8 bases stayed unmatched. CDR3 length: 14 amino acids. The CDR3 protein is CAWSLGGLAGGPYF. The CDR3 nucleotides read TGTGCCTGGAGTCTGGGGGGACTAGCGGGAGGGCCTTACTTC.

This chain connects TRBV25-1 to TRBJ1-1, with 7 bases fitting TRBD1. CDR1 and CDR2 (germline): MGHDK, SYGVNS. CDR3 length: 15 residues. The V gene end was trimmed by 1 base and the J gene end by 10 bases; junction bases not matched to a gene: 12. The CDR3 DNA follows: TGTGCCAGCAGTGAATTCGGGAAGGGGGCCGGGGGAGCTTTCTTT. Translation: CASSEFGKGAGGAFF.